This T cell receptor beta chain was documented in a study of shared clonotypes between healthy human individuals. V was clipped by 7 bases and J by 5 bases, with 7 bases between them. The length of the CDR3 is 11 residues. The germline V gene encodes CDR1 SGHTS and CDR2 YDEGEE. Nashville, Tennessee was home to all donors, who were Caucasian adults. Method: immunoSEQ multiplex PCR; TCRdb's copy keeps in-frame clones and lacks some. The table includes more than 550,000 clones, 55% to 75% detected once. Study-wide points: Clonotypes which were not shared had lower generation probabilities than clonotypes that all four donors shared.

In regard to this clone: Its specificity is not known.

The TCR was taken from a woman between 25 and 40 years old in good health. This chain uses TRBV5-8 with TRBJ1-3; D not resolved. Sequencing was carried out using memory CD4+ T cells sorted from blood. The subset here: CD45RA-negative fraction. The CDR3 sequence is CASFLRNTIYF. DNA of the CDR3: TGTGCCAGCTTCCTGAGAAACACCATATATTTT.